This record looks at one T cell receptor beta chain sequence and its context. Germline V gene data show CDR1 as SGHDT and CDR2 as YYEEEE. The length of the CDR3 is 14 residues. With 5 bases clipped from V and 4 bases from J, the junction kept 6 bases outside the gene matches. Assay used: immunoSEQ multiplex PCR; TCRdb lists only in-frame clones, some missing. Here the sample spans approximately 160,000 clones, approximately 86% being singletons. The sample belongs to a study of cytomegalovirus exposure and HLA in healthy donors. Among the 100 to 150 subjects of the validation cohort, separate from the approximately 700-subject first cohort, were the donors.

The receptor was isolated from a woman between 18 and 30 years old in good health and CMV-seronegative. The chain carries TRBV5-6 and TRBJ1-1; TRBD1 agrees at 9 bases. Material for sequencing was PBMCs. The CDR3: CASSFGTGTTEAFF. DNA of the CDR3: TGTGCCAGCAGTTTCGGGACAGGGACCACTGAAGCTTTCTTT.